A single sample gave rise to the 14 T cell receptor beta chains below, sequenced in a study of vaccination effects on CD4 cells after COVID-19. Libraries were prepared by immunoSEQ multiplex PCR; TCRdb keeps only in-frame clonotypes and omits some of them. The sample carries around 30,000 clones, around 80% recorded once. For these receptors, no antigen is known. Before sequencing, viral peptide pools were used by the ViraFEST assay to expand antigen-specific CD4+ T cells. The authors isolated CD4+ T cells after about 10 days of culture. Each participant received a vaccine that was either BNT162b2 or mRNA-1273, given as two doses. The sequencing here drew on CD4+ T cells from PBMCs cultured with SARS-CoV-2 spike peptides, taken after COVID-19 vaccination. The receptor source for this set is a human donor who received a COVID-19 vaccine. Some clones in this sample may be carry-over from other donors' samples.

The genes are TRBV7-3 and TRBJ1-6; D not resolved. The CDR3 is 14 amino acids. Trimming shortened V by 1 base and J by 9 bases, and 10 bases separated the two germline ends. The V gene's germline CDR1 is SGHTA and CDR2 FQGTGA. The CDR3 region is CASSLSPGISPLHF. CDR3 nucleotides: TGTGCCAGCAGCTTAAGTCCGGGGATTTCACCCCTCCACTTT. Combining the CDR3 with reference TRBV7-3 and TRBJ1-6 gives the whole variable domain GAGVSQTPSNKVTEKGKYVELRCDPISGHTALYWYRQSLGQGPEFLIYFQGTGAADDSGLPNDRFFAVRPEGSVSTLKIQRTERGDSAVYLCASSLSPGISPLHFGNGTRLTVT.

The CDR3 loop is CASIPPGVTAEAFF. CDR3 nucleotides: TGTGCCAGTATACCCCCCGGGGTGACCGCTGAAGCTTTCTTT. The gene calls are TRBV19 and TRBJ1-1; D is ambiguous. Germline CDR1 reads LNHDA; CDR2 reads SQIVND (reference sequence). The CDR3 is 14 residues long. Trimming took off 7 bases at V and 6 bases at J, with 18 bases between the two ends. The full variable domain, with the rest looked up from reference TRBV19 and TRBJ1-1, is DGGITQSPKYLFRKEGQNVTLSCEQNLNHDAMYWYRQDPGQGLRLIYYSQIVNDFQKGDIAEGYSVSREKKESFPLTVTSAQKNPTAFYLCASIPPGVTAEAFFGQGTRLTVV.

V usage is TRBV27 and J usage is TRBJ2-3; 7 positions agree with TRBD1. The CDR3 is 16 residues long. Trimming took 5 bases from V and 6 from J; bases not matched to a gene: 14. CDR1 and CDR2 (germline): MNHEY, SMNVEV (reference sequence). The CDR3 DNA reads as TGTGCCAGCAGTCCGCGATTTCAGGGGGTCGGGGATACGCAGTATTTT. Protein sequence: CASSPRFQGVGDTQYF.

The gene calls are TRBV13 and TRBJ2-5; 7 bases align to TRBD1. Trimming at V came to 5 bases and at J to 4 bases, leaving 10 bases not matched to a gene. Germline lookup yields CDR1 PRHDT and CDR2 FYEKMQ (reference sequence). This CDR3 is 15 amino acids long. Here the CDR3 reads CASSRNRGLGETQYF. The CDR3 region has the DNA TGTGCCAGCAGCCGGAACAGGGGCCTGGGAGAGACCCAGTACTTC.

V is TRBV28 and J is TRBJ2-1; 8 bases map to TRBD2. The junction had 12 bases not matched to a gene; V was cut back by 5 bases and J by 6 bases. The germline V gene has CDR1 MDHEN and CDR2 SYDVKM. The CDR3 length is 16 residues. The chain's CDR3 is CASSQALAGGSNEQFF. Here the CDR3 DNA reads TGTGCCAGCAGTCAGGCGCTGGCGGGGGGATCCAATGAGCAGTTCTTC.

This clone was detected only a few times. This sequence joins TRBV7-9 and TRBJ2-2; 7 nucleotides line up with TRBD1. CDR3 length: 15 amino acids. With V trimmed by 5 bases and J by 2 bases, 5 bases remained unmatched. Germline loops: CDR1 SEHNR, CDR2 FQNEAQ (reference sequence). This CDR3 is CASSTGQLNTGELFF. In DNA, the CDR3 is TGTGCCAGCAGCACGGGACAGCTAAACACCGGGGAGCTGTTTTTT.

This clone turned up a few times. This CDR3 is CASSQDRGQGVPEAFF. The CDR3 coding sequence is TGCGCCAGCAGCCAAGATAGGGGGCAGGGAGTACCTGAAGCTTTCTTT. The chain combines TRBV4-1 with TRBJ1-1; 7 bases are a match to TRBD1. The CDR3 consists of 16 residues. With 0 bases clipped from V and 6 bases from J, the junction kept 10 bases outside the gene matches. Germline values: CDR1 MGHRA, CDR2 YSYEKL.

The rearrangement uses TRBV24-1 and TRBJ2-3, with TRBD1 matching 9 bases. The V segment lost 4 bases and the J segment 12 bases; nucleotides outside the gene matches: 7. The CDR3 has 13 amino acids. CDR1 is KGHDR, CDR2 SFDVKD, per germline. The CDR3 DNA reads as TGTGCCACCAGTGAGTCAAACAGGGGGCTCCAGTATTTT. This codes for CATSESNRGLQYF.

V and J are TRBV6-4 and TRBJ2-3, with no clear D. CDR3 length equals 12 residues. Trimming shortened V by 5 bases and J by 7 bases, and 10 bases separated the two germline ends. Germline values: CDR1 MRHNA, CDR2 SNTAGT. The CDR3 DNA reads TGTGCCAGCAGTCCGTTCGAACATACGCAGTATTTT. It encodes CASSPFEHTQYF.

The chain joins TRBV24-1 to TRBJ2-4, with TRBD1 matching 8 bases. The length of the CDR3 is 15 residues. The germline gives CDR1 KGHDR, CDR2 SFDVKD. Trimming at V came to 4 bases and at J to 6 bases, leaving 7 bases not matched to a gene. CDR3 sequence: CATSETTGTGNIQYF. DNA of the CDR3: TGTGCCACCAGTGAGACTACCGGGACAGGAAACATTCAGTACTTC.

This clone has only a few counts. Additional DNA sequences in this sample encode the identical CDR3. The chain has TRBV5-6 and TRBJ2-5, with TRBD1 matching 12 bases. J lost 3 bases, V lost 0 bases, and 3 bases had no gene match. Germline V gene sequence: CDR1 SGHDT, CDR2 YYEEEE. The CDR3 is 16 residues long. CDR3 DNA: TGTGCCAGCAGCTTGGGTGGGACAGGGGGCAAAGAGACCCAGTACTTC. This translates into CASSLGGTGGKETQYF.

The V call is TRBV6-2 or TRBV6-3, the J call TRBJ2-7; D may be TRBD1 or TRBD2 (6 bases each). Germline CDR1 MNHEY, CDR2 SVGEGT. The CDR3 length is 16 residues. Trimming took 0 bases from V and 0 from J, leaving 12 bases between them. CDR3: CASSYSRGAVSYEQYV. The DNA of the CDR3 is TGTGCCAGCAGTTACTCAAGGGGGGCGGTCTCCTACGAGCAGTACGTC.

The V call is TRBV6-5, the J call TRBJ1-1, with 8 bases lining up with TRBD1. The CDR3 is 15 amino acids. J gave up 5 bases and V 5 bases, and 10 bases lay outside the gene matches. CDR1 is MNHEY and CDR2 is SVGAGI in the germline V gene. Here the CDR3 reads CASSTTGTGTTEAFF. The DNA for the CDR3 is TGTGCCAGCAGTACAACCGGGACAGGAACAACTGAAGCTTTCTTT.

The chain couples TRBV5-6 to TRBJ1-5, with D unclear. V was trimmed by 1 base and J by 2 bases, leaving 10 bases between them. Germline V gives CDR1 SGHDT, CDR2 YYEEEE. This CDR3 region has 15 residues. The CDR3 reads CASSLRRSGNQPQHF. CDR3 DNA: TGTGCCAGCAGCTTGCGCAGGAGCGGCAATCAGCCCCAGCATTTT.